A single sample is the source of the 8 T cell receptor beta chains below, sequenced in a study of blood T cells in healthy people across ages. The use of a sample-barcoded 5' primer and a J-beta primer mix characterized a second PCR of about 7 to 12 cycles. MiXCR, applied by TCRdb to the 5' RACE reads, yields one record per CDR3 protein. The sample lists about 1.6 million distinct CDR3 sequences, 30% to 40% occurring once. Sequenced: blood. These receptors were taken from a woman aged 25 to 39 in good health.

In the case of this clonotype: This clone may be a read error of a much larger clone one base away. The chain has TRBV29-1 and TRBJ2-3, with D possibly called TRBD1 or TRBD2 (6 bases each). The CDR3 is 16 amino acids. CDR1 SQVTM and CDR2 ANQGSEA come from the germline V gene. For the CDR3, the DNA is TGCAGCGTCGGCCGTCTCCGGGGGCGCGGCACAGATATGCAGTATTTT. This translates into CSVGRLRGRGTDMQYF.

The chain links TRBV3-1 to TRBJ1-5, with TRBD1 matching 8 bases. This CDR3 has 14 amino acids. The junction had 7 bases not matched to a gene; V was cut back by 6 bases and J by 6 bases. CDR1 and CDR2 from the germline V gene are LGHDT and YNNKEL (reference sequence). CDR3 region: CASRDGTGGQPQHF. The CDR3 DNA is TGTGCCAGCAGGGACGGGACAGGAGGTCAGCCCCAGCATTTT. Variable domain in full (rest from reference TRBV3-1 and TRBJ1-5): DTAVSQTPKYLVTQMGNDKSIKCEQNLGHDTMYWYKQDSKKFLKIMFSYNNKELIINETVPNRFSPKSPDKAHLNLHINSLELGDSAVYFCASRDGTGGQPQHFGDGTRLSIL.

In the case of this clonotype: A much more abundant neighbour one base away suggests this may be a read error. The chain carries TRBV29-1 and TRBJ2-5; 8 positions match TRBD1. Per the germline V gene, CDR1 is SQVTM and CDR2 is ANQGSEA. The J segment lost 5 bases and the V segment lost 2 bases, leaving 13 bases of the junction unmatched. The CDR3 runs 16 residues. CDR3 bases: TGCAGCGTTGAATTTCGGGCAGGGGGCGTTTGGGAGACCCAGTACTTC. Translating gives CSVEFRAGGVWETQYF.

The chain is built from TRBV7-8 and TRBJ2-1, with D perhaps TRBD1 or TRBD2 (5 bases each). The CDR3 is 14 residues long. Germline V gives CDR1 SGHVS, CDR2 FQNEAQ. V was pared by 6 bases and J by 9 bases, with 18 bases between. The CDR3 nucleotides read TGTGCCAGCAGAGAGACGGGGCCAGATGCTGAGCAGTTCTTC. Translating gives CASRETGPDAEQFF.

In this sample, this clonotype turned up a few times. The V and J genes are TRBV6-6 and TRBJ2-5; TRBD1 might be the D (8 bases). Germline lookup yields CDR1 MNHNY and CDR2 SVGAGI (reference sequence). This CDR3 has 14 residues. Deletions cut 8 bases from V and 5 bases from J, with 18 bases between. The CDR3 is CASRLTGEGETQYF. In DNA form, the CDR3 reads TGTGCCAGCCGATTGACAGGGGAGGGGGAGACCCAGTACTTC.

This clonotype has a single count. The junction and the germline gene differ at one end; a read error may be behind it. The chain is built from TRBV6-5 and TRBJ1-2, with D uncertain. CDR1 is MNHEY and CDR2 is SVGAGI in the germline V gene. The CDR3 totals 15 residues. CDR3 sequence (DNA): TGTACCAGCAGTCCCTTCTGGGGTTCTAACTATGGCTACACCTTC. Protein sequence: CTSSPFWGSNYGYTF.

In its sample, this clonotype was seen many times. The rearrangement links TRBV9 to TRBJ2-3; maybe TRBD2 (6 bases). This CDR3 comprises 15 residues. CDR1 SGDLS and CDR2 YYNGEE come from the germline V gene. V dropped 0 bases and J dropped 2 bases, with 10 bases sitting between them. The CDR3 nucleotides read TGTGCCAGCAGCGTAGTAGCGGCGCCCACAGATACGCAGTATTTT. Encoded protein: CASSVVAAPTDTQYF.

This clonotype was recorded a few times. V is TRBV3-1 and J is TRBJ2-1, with TRBD2 matching over 11 bases. After removal of 4 bases from V and 4 bases from J, the junction contained 3 bases not matched to a gene. The CDR3 covers 15 residues. Looked up from germline, CDR1 is LGHDT and CDR2 is YNNKEL (reference sequence). The CDR3 region has the DNA TGTGCCAGCAGCCCTAGCGGGGGGCAATACAATGAGCAGTTCTTC. As protein: CASSPSGGQYNEQFF.